The 17 T cell receptor beta chains below were found in one sample sequenced in a study of T cells in Graves' hyperthyroidism and ophthalmopathy (dated by TCRdb to the late 2010s). Libraries were made using multiplex PCR. Sequencing relied on an Illumina HiSeq 2000. TCR beta CDR3 regions were amplified from RNA transcripts. The TCR CDR3 was subjected to a first round of RT-PCR using the HTBI primer set and the Qiagen OneStep RT-PCR kit. TCRdb redid the processing of the public reads, applying fastp at Q25 and MiXCR, and retained in-frame beta chains. Rows are combined by CDR3 protein, so each entry shows the most common genes and DNA. This sample holds over 350,000 distinct CDR3 sequences; under 15% were observed only once. The ten most abundant clones make up around 13% of the sample. The material sequenced was blood. These receptors all stem from a man aged 18 to 29 with Graves' ophthalmopathy.

The chain is built from TRBV11-3 and TRBJ1-1; 7 nucleotides align to TRBD1. The CDR3 is 17 amino acids. Germline V gives CDR1 SGHNT, CDR2 YENEEA. J lost 1 base, V lost 3 bases, and 11 bases had no gene match. The CDR3 loop is CASSFITGALWNTEAFF. CDR3 nucleotide sequence: TGTGCCAGCAGCTTTATTACAGGGGCCTTGTGGAACACTGAAGCTTTCTTT.

This chain links TRBV2 with TRBJ2-3; 12 bases fit TRBD2. The CDR3 length is 16 residues. Germline-derived CDR1 and CDR2 are SNHLY and FYNNEI. V trimming: 4 bases; J trimming: 3 bases; junction bases outside the gene matches: 5. The CDR3, as DNA: TGTGCCAGCAGTGGTCTAGCGGGGGGGCAAACAGATACGCAGTATTTT. Translated: CASSGLAGGQTDTQYF.

In its sample, this clonotype was seen many times. The chain employs TRBV12-3 or TRBV12-4 and TRBJ1-6; perhaps TRBD1 as D (5 bases). This CDR3 comprises 14 residues. Trimming took off 2 bases at V and 7 bases at J, with 9 bases between the two ends. The CDR3 protein is CASSLQGANSPLHF. CDR3 nucleotide sequence: TGTGCCAGCAGTTTACAGGGTGCCAATTCACCCCTCCACTTT.

This clonotype was observed many times. This chain uses TRBV24-1 with TRBJ2-7; D might be TRBD1 (5 bases). The CDR3 totals 13 residues. Trimming took off 3 bases at V and 3 bases at J, with 8 bases between the two ends. Germline V gives CDR1 KGHDR, CDR2 SFDVKD. This CDR3 is CATSDPDSYEQYF. The CDR3, as DNA: TGTGCCACCAGTGATCCCGACAGCTACGAGCAGTACTTC.

The table lists this clonotype with a few counts. This rearrangement joins TRBV7-6 to TRBJ2-2; the match to TRBD2 covers 16 bases. Germline V gene sequence: CDR1 SGHVS, CDR2 FNYEAQ. The CDR3 has 19 residues. V dropped 5 bases and J dropped 5; count of bases not matched to a gene: 11. In DNA, the CDR3 is TGTGCCAGCAGCACGACCGGGACTAGCGGGAGGGCGCTAACCGGGGAGCTGTTTTTT. Amino acids: CASSTTGTSGRALTGELFF.

Details on this clonotype: A much more abundant neighbour one base away suggests this may be a read error. This sequence joins TRBV29-1 and TRBJ1-2; D is uncertain. V was clipped by 8 bases and J by 4 bases, with 14 bases between them. Germline V gene sequence: CDR1 SQVTM, CDR2 ANQGSEA. The CDR3 has 12 residues. The CDR3 here is CSIHPGAYGYTF. The CDR3 DNA reads TGCAGCATTCACCCAGGCGCCTATGGCTACACCTTC.

This clonotype was counted at least ten times. The chain combines TRBV29-1 with TRBJ2-1; 11 bases fit TRBD1. Germline-derived CDR1 and CDR2 are SQVTM and ANQGSEA. V was clipped by 4 bases and J by 4 bases; unmatched bases: 3. The CDR3 totals 14 residues. DNA of the CDR3: TGCAGCGTTGGGGACAGGGGGGCATACAATGAGCAGTTCTTC. This encodes CSVGDRGAYNEQFF.

V is TRBV12-3 or TRBV12-4 and J is TRBJ2-5; the D gene is possibly TRBD2 (6 bases). The CDR3 has 15 residues. Trimming took 5 bases from V and 1 from J, leaving 14 bases between them. Written as DNA, the CDR3 is TGTGCCAGCAGTCCCAGGGTCGGGGGCCAAGAGACCCAGTACTTC. Amino acid sequence: CASSPRVGGQETQYF.

Concerning this clonotype: A much larger clone differs from this one at a single base, so this may be a read error. The chain joins TRBV12-3 or TRBV12-4 to TRBJ1-1; maybe TRBD1 (5 bases). The CDR3 totals 13 residues. Trimming shortened V by 8 bases and J by 4 bases, and 14 bases separated the two germline ends. The chain's CDR3 is CASRSKGSTEAFF. The CDR3, as DNA: TGTGCCAGCCGTTCAAAGGGGAGCACTGAAGCTTTCTTT.

This clonotype was recorded at least ten times. CDR3 DNA: TGTGCCAGCAGCCTCCCAGACAGGCATGAAAAACTGTTTTTT. It specifies CASSLPDRHEKLFF. J is TRBJ1-4 and V is TRBV3-1; maybe TRBD1 (6 bases). CDR3 length: 14 residues. CDR1 and CDR2 (germline): LGHDT, YNNKEL (reference sequence). V shed 4 bases and J shed 6 bases, with 12 bases lying between them.

In its sample, this clonotype was seen many times. The gene calls are TRBV12-3 or TRBV12-4 and TRBJ2-4; D not certain. The length of the CDR3 is 14 residues. V lost 3 bases and J 0 bases, leaving 6 bases between the germline ends. The CDR3 is CASSLAVAKNIQYF. Here the CDR3 DNA reads TGTGCCAGCAGTTTGGCCGTAGCCAAAAACATTCAGTACTTC.

The chain couples TRBV7-8 to TRBJ2-7, with 7 bases that match TRBD1. The junction had 10 bases not matched to a gene; V was cut back by 5 bases and J by 3 bases. CDR3 length: 15 residues. Germline CDR1 and CDR2: SGHVS and FQNEAQ. The CDR3 protein is CASSPRRQGYYEQYF. The CDR3 coding sequence is TGTGCCAGCAGCCCCAGAAGACAGGGCTACTACGAGCAGTACTTC. The full variable domain, in which reference TRBV7-8 and TRBJ2-7 provide the parts outside the CDR3, is GAGVSQSPRYKVAKRGQDVALRCDPISGHVSLFWYQQALGQGPEFLTYFQNEAQLDKSGLPSDRFFAERPEGSVSTLKIQRTQQEDSAVYLCASSPRRQGYYEQYFGPGTRLTVT.

This clonotype was counted many times. The chain links TRBV7-3 to TRBJ2-1; 12 nucleotides line up with TRBD2. The germline CDR1 and CDR2 sequences are SGHTA and FQGTGA. This CDR3 contains 20 residues. J gave up 0 bases and V 2 bases, and 11 bases lay outside the gene matches. In nucleotides, the CDR3 is TGTGCCAGCAGCTTAGGGGTAGGGGGACTAGCGGGTGGCTCCTACAATGAGCAGTTCTTC. Its protein product is CASSLGVGGLAGGSYNEQFF.

In this sample, this clonotype turned up a few times. The chain joins TRBV7-6 to TRBJ2-1; 12 bases map to TRBD2. The CDR3 is 15 amino acids. CDR1 and CDR2 from the germline V gene are SGHVS and FNYEAQ. V lost 5 bases, J lost 12 bases, and 11 bases stayed unmatched. CDR3 residues: CASSLELAGGFGQFF. The CDR3 nucleotides are TGTGCCAGCAGCCTAGAACTAGCGGGAGGTTTCGGGCAGTTCTTC.

In its sample, this clonotype was seen a few times. This chain joins TRBV3-1 and TRBJ2-7; D may be TRBD1 or TRBD2 (5 bases each). Germline V gives CDR1 LGHDT, CDR2 YNNKEL (reference sequence). CDR3 size: 15 residues. Trimming removed 0 bases at V and 4 bases at J, with 13 bases between. The CDR3 sequence is CASSQEGTGHYEQYF. The DNA of the CDR3 is TGTGCCAGCAGCCAAGAGGGGACGGGCCATTACGAGCAGTACTTC.

This clonotype was seen repeatedly, ten times or more. The rearrangement links TRBV5-1 to TRBJ2-2, with 10 nucleotides matching TRBD2. The CDR3 extends over 18 amino acids. The J segment lost 0 bases and the V segment lost 0 bases, leaving 5 bases of the junction unmatched. CDR1 is SGHRS and CDR2 is YFSETQ in the germline V gene. The CDR3 DNA follows: TGCGCCAGCAGCTTGGTATTAGCGGGAGGAGCGAACACCGGGGAGCTGTTTTTT. Amino acid sequence: CASSLVLAGGANTGELFF.

This clonotype was counted many times. This chain links TRBV20-1 with TRBJ1-3, with a tentative D call TRBD1 (5 bases). This CDR3 spans 15 amino acids. Germline CDR1 is DFQATT and CDR2 is SNEGSKA (reference sequence). Deletions cut 0 bases from V and 1 base from J, with 10 bases between. CDR3 loop: CSARDTGDSGNTIYF. The CDR3 region has the DNA TGCAGTGCTAGAGATACGGGGGATTCTGGAAACACCATATATTTT.